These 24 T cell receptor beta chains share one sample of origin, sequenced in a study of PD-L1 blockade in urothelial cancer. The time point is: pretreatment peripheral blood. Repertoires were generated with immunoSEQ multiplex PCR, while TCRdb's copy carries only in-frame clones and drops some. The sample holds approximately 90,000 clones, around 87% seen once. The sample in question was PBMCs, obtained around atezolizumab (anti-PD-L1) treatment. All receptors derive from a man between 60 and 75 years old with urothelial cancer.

The CDR3 region is CAISEFGTGGLGQPQHF. The CDR3 nucleotides are TGTGCCATCAGTGAGTTTGGGACAGGGGGCCTCGGTCAGCCCCAGCATTTT. The J gene is TRBJ1-5, the V gene TRBV10-3, with 12 bases aligning to TRBD1. With V trimmed by 1 base and J by 6 bases, 7 bases remained unmatched. Germline V gene sequence: CDR1 ENHRY, CDR2 SYGVKD. The CDR3 totals 17 residues.

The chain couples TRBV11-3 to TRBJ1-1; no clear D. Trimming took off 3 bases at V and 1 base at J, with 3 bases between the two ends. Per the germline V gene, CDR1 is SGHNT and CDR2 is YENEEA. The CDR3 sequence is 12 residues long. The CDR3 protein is CASSFGNTEAFF. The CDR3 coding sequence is TGTGCCAGCAGCTTCGGGAACACTGAAGCTTTCTTT.

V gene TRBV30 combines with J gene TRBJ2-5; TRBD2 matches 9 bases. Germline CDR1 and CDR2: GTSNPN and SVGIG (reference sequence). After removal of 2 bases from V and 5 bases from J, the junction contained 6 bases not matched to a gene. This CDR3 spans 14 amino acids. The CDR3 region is CAWSHSGGGETQYF. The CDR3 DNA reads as TGTGCCTGGAGTCATAGCGGGGGTGGGGAGACCCAGTACTTC. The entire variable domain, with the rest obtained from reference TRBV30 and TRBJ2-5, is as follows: SQTIHQWPATLVQPVGSPLSLECTVEGTSNPNLYWYRQAAGRGLQLLFYSVGIGQISSEVPQNLSASRPQDRQFILSSKKLLLSDSGFYLCAWSHSGGGETQYFGPGTRLLVL.

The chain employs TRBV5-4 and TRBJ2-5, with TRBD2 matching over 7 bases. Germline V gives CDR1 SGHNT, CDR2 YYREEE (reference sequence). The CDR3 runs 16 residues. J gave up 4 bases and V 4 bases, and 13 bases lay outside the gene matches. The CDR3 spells CASSRPRTSNGETQYF. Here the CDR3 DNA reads TGTGCCAGCAGCCGCCCCAGGACTAGTAACGGAGAGACCCAGTACTTC.

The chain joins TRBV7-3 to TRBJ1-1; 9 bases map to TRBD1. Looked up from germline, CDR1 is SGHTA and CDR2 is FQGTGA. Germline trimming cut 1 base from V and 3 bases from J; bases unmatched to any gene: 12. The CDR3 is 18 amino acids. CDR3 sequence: CASSLSGLDRGVDTEAFF. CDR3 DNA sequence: TGTGCCAGCAGCTTAAGTGGGTTGGACAGGGGTGTTGACACTGAAGCTTTCTTT.

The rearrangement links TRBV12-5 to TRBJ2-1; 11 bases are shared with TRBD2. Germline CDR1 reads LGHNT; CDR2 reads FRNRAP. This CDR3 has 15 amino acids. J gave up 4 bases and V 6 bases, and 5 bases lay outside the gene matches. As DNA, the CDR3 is TGTGCTAGTGGCCGGGGACTAGCGGCTTACAATGAGCAGTTCTTC. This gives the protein CASGRGLAAYNEQFF.

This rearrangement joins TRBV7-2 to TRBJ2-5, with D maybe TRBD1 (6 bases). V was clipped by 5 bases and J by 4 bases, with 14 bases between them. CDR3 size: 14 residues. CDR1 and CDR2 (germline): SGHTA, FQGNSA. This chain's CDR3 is CASSETGFRETQYF. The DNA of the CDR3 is TGTGCCAGCAGCGAAACAGGGTTCCGAGAGACCCAGTACTTC. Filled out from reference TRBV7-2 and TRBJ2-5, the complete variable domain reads GAGVSQSPSNKVTEKGKDVELRCDPISGHTALYWYRQSLGQGLEFLIYFQGNSAPDKSGLPSDRFSAERTGGSVSTLTIQRTQQEDSAVYLCASSETGFRETQYFGPGTRLLVL.

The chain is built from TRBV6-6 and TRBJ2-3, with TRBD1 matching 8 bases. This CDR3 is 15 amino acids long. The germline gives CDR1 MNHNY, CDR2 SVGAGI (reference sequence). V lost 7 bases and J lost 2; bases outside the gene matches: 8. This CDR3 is CASKNDRGPTDTQYF. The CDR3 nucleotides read TGTGCCAGCAAAAACGACAGGGGACCCACAGATACGCAGTATTTT.

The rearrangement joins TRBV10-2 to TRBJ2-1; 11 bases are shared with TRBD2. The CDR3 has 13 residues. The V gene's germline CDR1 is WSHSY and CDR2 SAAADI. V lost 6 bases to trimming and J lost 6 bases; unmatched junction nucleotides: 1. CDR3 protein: CASRTSGTNEQFF. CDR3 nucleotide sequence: TGCGCCAGCAGGACTAGCGGGACCAATGAGCAGTTCTTC.

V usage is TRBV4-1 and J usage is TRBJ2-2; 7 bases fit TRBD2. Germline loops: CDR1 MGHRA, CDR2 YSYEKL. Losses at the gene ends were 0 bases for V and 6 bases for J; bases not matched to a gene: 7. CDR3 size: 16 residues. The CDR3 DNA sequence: TGCGCCAGCAGCCAAGATCAGTGGAGCGGGGCCGGGGAGCTGTTTTTT. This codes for CASSQDQWSGAGELFF.

The CDR3 region is CASSEVALGDLNEKLFF. The CDR3 DNA reads TGTGCCAGCAGTGAGGTGGCCTTGGGGGACTTAAATGAAAAACTGTTTTTT. V usage is TRBV6-1 and J usage is TRBJ1-4; D possibly corresponds to TRBD1 (5 bases). V was cut by 3 bases and J by 5 bases, with 19 bases left in between. Germline CDR1 reads MNHNS; CDR2 reads SASEGT. The CDR3 length is 17 residues.

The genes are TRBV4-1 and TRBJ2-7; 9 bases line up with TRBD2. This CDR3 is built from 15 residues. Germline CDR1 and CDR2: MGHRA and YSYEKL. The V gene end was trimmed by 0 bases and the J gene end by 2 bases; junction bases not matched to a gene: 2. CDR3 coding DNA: TGCGCCAGCAGCCAAGATGCGGGGGGGACCTACGAGCAGTACTTC. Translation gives CASSQDAGGTYEQYF.

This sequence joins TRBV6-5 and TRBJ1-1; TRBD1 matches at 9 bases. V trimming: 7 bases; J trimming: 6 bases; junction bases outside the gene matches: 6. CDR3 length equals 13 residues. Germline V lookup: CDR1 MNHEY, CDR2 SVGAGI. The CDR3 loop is CASTRQGVAEAFF. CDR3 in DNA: TGTGCCAGCACCCGACAGGGGGTCGCTGAAGCTTTCTTT.

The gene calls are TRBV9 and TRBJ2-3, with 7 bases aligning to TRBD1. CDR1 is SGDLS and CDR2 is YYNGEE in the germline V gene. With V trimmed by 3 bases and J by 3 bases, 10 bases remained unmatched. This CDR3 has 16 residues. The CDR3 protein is CASSGPTGTTTDTQYF. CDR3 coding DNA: TGTGCCAGCAGCGGCCCGACAGGGACCACTACAGATACGCAGTATTTT.

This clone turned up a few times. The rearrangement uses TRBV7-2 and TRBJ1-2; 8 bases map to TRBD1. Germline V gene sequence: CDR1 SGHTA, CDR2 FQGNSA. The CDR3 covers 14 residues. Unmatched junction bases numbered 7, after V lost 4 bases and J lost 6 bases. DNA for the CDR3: TGTGCCAGCAGCTCAGAGGGACAGGCGCATGGCTACACCTTC. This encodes CASSSEGQAHGYTF. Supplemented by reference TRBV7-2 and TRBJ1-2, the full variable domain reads GAGVSQSPSNKVTEKGKDVELRCDPISGHTALYWYRQSLGQGLEFLIYFQGNSAPDKSGLPSDRFSAERTGGSVSTLTIQRTQQEDSAVYLCASSSEGQAHGYTFGSGTRLTVV.

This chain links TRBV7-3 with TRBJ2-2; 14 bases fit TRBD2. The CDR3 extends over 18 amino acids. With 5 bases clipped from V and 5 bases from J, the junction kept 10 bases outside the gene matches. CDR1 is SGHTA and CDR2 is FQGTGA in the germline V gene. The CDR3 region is CASSRFPGLAGETGELFF. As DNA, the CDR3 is TGTGCCAGCAGCCGGTTTCCGGGACTAGCGGGGGAAACCGGGGAGCTGTTTTTT.

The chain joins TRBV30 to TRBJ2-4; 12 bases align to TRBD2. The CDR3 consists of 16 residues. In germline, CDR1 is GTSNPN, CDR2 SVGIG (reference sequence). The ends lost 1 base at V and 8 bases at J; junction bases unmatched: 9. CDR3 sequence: CAWSATSGGRSDIQYF. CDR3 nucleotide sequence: TGTGCCTGGAGTGCGACTAGCGGGGGACGGTCGGACATTCAGTACTTC.

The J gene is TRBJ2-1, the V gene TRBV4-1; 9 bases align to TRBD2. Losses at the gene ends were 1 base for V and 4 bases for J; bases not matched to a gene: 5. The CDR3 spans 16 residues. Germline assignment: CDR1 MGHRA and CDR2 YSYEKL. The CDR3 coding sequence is TGCGCCAGCAGCCAAGTAGCGGGAGTAAGTTACAATGAGCAGTTCTTC. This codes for CASSQVAGVSYNEQFF.

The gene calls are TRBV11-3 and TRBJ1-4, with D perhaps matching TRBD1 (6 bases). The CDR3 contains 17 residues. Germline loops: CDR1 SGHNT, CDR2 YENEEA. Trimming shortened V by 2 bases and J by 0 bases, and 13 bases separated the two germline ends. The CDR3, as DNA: TGTGCCAGCAGCTTACCCCAGGGGAGGGCAACTAATGAAAAACTGTTTTTT. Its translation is CASSLPQGRATNEKLFF. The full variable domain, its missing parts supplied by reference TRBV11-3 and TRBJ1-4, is EAGVVQSPRYKIIEKKQPVAFWCNPISGHNTLYWYLQNLGQGPELLIRYENEEAVDDSQLPKDRFSAERLKGVDSTLKIQPAELGDSAVYLCASSLPQGRATNEKLFFGSGTQLSVL.

CDR3 residues: CASSLGQGPADTQYF. In DNA form, the CDR3 reads TGTGCCAGCAGTTTGGGACAGGGTCCCGCAGATACGCAGTATTTT. The gene calls are TRBV28 and TRBJ2-3; 9 positions agree with TRBD1. CDR3 length: 15 amino acids. With V trimmed by 3 bases and J by 4 bases, 5 bases remained unmatched. Germline loops: CDR1 MDHEN, CDR2 SYDVKM.

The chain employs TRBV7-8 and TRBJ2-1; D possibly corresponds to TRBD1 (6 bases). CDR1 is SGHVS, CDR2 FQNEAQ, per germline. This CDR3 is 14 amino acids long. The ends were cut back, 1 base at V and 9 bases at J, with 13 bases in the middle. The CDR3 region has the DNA TGTGCCAGCAGCTTAGACAGGGTAGGTGGTGAGCAGTTCTTC. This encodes CASSLDRVGGEQFF.

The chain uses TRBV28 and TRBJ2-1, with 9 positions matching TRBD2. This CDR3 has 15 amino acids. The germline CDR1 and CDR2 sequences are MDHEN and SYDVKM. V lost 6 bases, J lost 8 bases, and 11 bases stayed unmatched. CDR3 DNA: TGTGCCAGCAGCCCACCGGGACTAGCTTTCGATGAGCAGTTCTTC. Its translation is CASSPPGLAFDEQFF. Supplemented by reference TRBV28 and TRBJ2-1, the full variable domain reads DVKVTQSSRYLVKRTGEKVFLECVQDMDHENMFWYRQDPGLGLRLIYFSYDVKMKEKGDIPEGYSVSREKKERFSLILESASTNQTSMYLCASSPPGLAFDEQFFGPGTRLTVL.

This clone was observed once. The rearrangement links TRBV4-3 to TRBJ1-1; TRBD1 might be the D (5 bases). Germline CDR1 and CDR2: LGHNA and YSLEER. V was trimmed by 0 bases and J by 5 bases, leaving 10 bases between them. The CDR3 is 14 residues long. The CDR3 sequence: CASSQEGGRTEAFF. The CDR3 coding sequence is TGCGCCAGCAGCCAAGAGGGGGGACGGACTGAAGCTTTCTTT.

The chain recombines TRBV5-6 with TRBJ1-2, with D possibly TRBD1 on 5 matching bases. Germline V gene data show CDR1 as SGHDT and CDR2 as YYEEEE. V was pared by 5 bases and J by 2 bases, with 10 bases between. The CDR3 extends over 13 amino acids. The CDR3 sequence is CASRRGGNYGYTF. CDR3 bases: TGTGCCAGCAGGCGGGGGGGGAACTATGGCTACACCTTC.